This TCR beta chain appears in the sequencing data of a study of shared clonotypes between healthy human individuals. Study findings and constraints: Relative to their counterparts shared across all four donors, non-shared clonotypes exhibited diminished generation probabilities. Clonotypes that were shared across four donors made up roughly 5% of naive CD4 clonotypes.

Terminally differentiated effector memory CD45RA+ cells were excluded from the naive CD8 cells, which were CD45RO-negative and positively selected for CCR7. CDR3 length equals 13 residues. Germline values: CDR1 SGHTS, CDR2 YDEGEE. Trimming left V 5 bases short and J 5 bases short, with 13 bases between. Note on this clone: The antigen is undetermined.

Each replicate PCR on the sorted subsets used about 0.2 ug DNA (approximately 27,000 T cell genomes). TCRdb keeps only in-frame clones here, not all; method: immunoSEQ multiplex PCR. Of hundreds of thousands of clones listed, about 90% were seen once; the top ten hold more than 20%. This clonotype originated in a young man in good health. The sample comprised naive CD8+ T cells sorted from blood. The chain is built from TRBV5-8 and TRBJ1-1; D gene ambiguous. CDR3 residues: CASSFRSFTEAFF. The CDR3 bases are TGTGCCAGCAGTTTTCGAAGTTTTACTGAAGCTTTCTTT.